The entry below gives a single T cell receptor (beta chain) sequence along with its context. Its antigen is undetermined. The data belong to a study of cytomegalovirus exposure and HLA in healthy donors. Study-wide points: Reported results showed that the classifier diagnosed cytomegalovirus status with high specificity and sensitivity.

TCRdb's copy holds only in-frame clones and misses some; the assay was immunoSEQ multiplex PCR. The sample records 120,000 or so clones, 85% to 90% being singletons. The source of this sequence is a woman aged 18-30 years in good health and CMV-seronegative. Sequencing was performed on PBMCs.

CDR3 protein: CAYFRDYHNEQFF. CDR3 bases: TGTGCCTACTTCCGGGACTATCACAATGAGCAGTTCTTC. V is TRBV30 and J is TRBJ2-1; TRBD2 agrees at 7 bases. Germline loops: CDR1 GTSNPN, CDR2 SVGIG (reference sequence). The CDR3 consists of 13 residues. V shed 7 bases, J shed 5 bases, and the junction held 8 bases outside the gene matches.